These 10 T cell receptor beta chains were sequenced from one sample in a study of blood T cells in healthy people across ages. The use of a sample-barcoded 5' primer and a J-beta primer mix characterized a second PCR of about 7 to 12 cycles. TCRdb reprocessed the 5' RACE reads with MiXCR, giving one entry per CDR3 protein. The table lists a few hundred thousand distinct CDR3 sequences, 25% to 30% of them singletons. The source material was blood. The receptors were sampled from a woman aged 65 to 85 in good health.

The V and J genes are TRBV4-3 and TRBJ2-5; the match to TRBD2 covers 7 bases. The assigned J gene may be wrong: the sequence end matches TRBJ2-1 better. CDR1 LGHNA and CDR2 YSLEER come from the germline V gene. The length of the CDR3 is 16 residues. Here the CDR3 reads CASSQGGTTRSNEQFF. CDR3 nucleotides: TGCGCCAGCAGCCAAGGCGGGACTACCCGAAGCAATGAGCAGTTCTTC.

This clonotype was detected a few times. J is TRBJ2-5 and V is TRBV18; 9 bases map to TRBD1. The CDR3 length is 14 residues. Trimming took 0 bases from V and 6 from J; bases not matched to a gene: 2. Looked up from germline, CDR1 is KGHSH and CDR2 is LQKENI. In nucleotides, the CDR3 is TGTGCCAGCTCACCACCGGGACAGGGACAGACCCAGTACTTC. It specifies CASSPPGQGQTQYF. Full variable domain (outside the CDR3, taken from reference TRBV18 and TRBJ2-5): NAGVMQNPRHLVRRRGQEARLRCSPMKGHSHVYWYRQLPEEGLKFMVYLQKENIIDESGMPKERFSAEFPKEGPSILRIQQVVRGDSAAYFCASSPPGQGQTQYFGPGTRLLVL.

The chain links TRBV12-3 or TRBV12-4 to TRBJ2-2, with D possibly TRBD1 on 6 matching bases. CDR3 length equals 15 residues. V lost 5 bases, J lost 2 bases, and 12 bases lay in between. CDR3 loop: CASSPDRINTGELFF. The CDR3 DNA sequence: TGTGCCAGCAGTCCAGACAGGATTAACACCGGGGAGCTGTTTTTT.

Many counts were recorded for this clonotype. The V and J genes are TRBV12-5 and TRBJ2-1, with TRBD2 matching over 12 bases. Germline CDR1 LGHNT, CDR2 FRNRAP. J was trimmed by 7 bases and V by 2 bases; bases with no gene match: 6. There are 16 residues in the CDR3. The CDR3 region has the DNA TGTGCTAGTGGTTTGACATCTAGCGGGGGGGCGAATGAGCAGTTCTTC. Translating gives CASGLTSSGGANEQFF.

This clonotype appeared a few times. The J gene is TRBJ2-5, the V gene TRBV5-1, with 12 bases aligning to TRBD2. The J call may be faulty, since TRBJ2-1 better matches the DNA end. CDR3 length: 18 residues. The V gene's germline CDR1 is SGHRS and CDR2 YFSETQ. The CDR3 here is CASSLSPRLAGGRNEQFF. Written as DNA, the CDR3 is TGCGCCAGCAGCTTGAGCCCCCGGCTAGCGGGGGGGCGTAATGAGCAGTTCTTC.

This clonotype occurred a few times. The chain couples TRBV7-2 to TRBJ1-6; unclear D gene. There are 14 residues in the CDR3. Trimming stripped 3 bases from V and 8 bases from J, with 11 bases between. Germline V gene sequence: CDR1 SGHTA, CDR2 FQGNSA. The CDR3 is CASSFNPIDSPLHF. The CDR3, as DNA: TGTGCCAGCAGCTTTAACCCGATAGATTCACCCCTCCACTTT.

In its sample, this clonotype was seen a few times. The genes are TRBV20-1 and TRBJ2-5, with D possibly matching TRBD2 (6 bases). The CDR3 sequence is 12 residues long. Per the germline V gene, CDR1 is DFQATT and CDR2 is SNEGSKA (reference sequence). V dropped 6 bases and J dropped 4 bases, with 12 bases sitting between them. The CDR3 DNA sequence: TGCAGTGCGGCGGGGCCTGGAGAGACCCAGTACTTC. Its protein is CSAAGPGETQYF.

This chain connects TRBV5-1 to TRBJ1-2, with D possibly TRBD1 on 5 matching bases. The CDR3 is 15 amino acids. The V gene's germline CDR1 is SGHRS and CDR2 YFSETQ. Deletions cut 0 bases from V and 4 bases from J, with 13 bases between. The CDR3 nucleotides are TGCGCCAGCAGCTTGGCCGGAACGGGGACCTATGGCTACACCTTC. Its protein product is CASSLAGTGTYGYTF.

The gene calls are TRBV6-1 and TRBJ2-3; D not resolved. Germline V gives CDR1 MNHNS, CDR2 SASEGT. The CDR3 covers 15 residues. V lost 2 bases and J lost 3, with 12 bases in between. The CDR3 spells CASSERMASTDTQYF. As DNA, the CDR3 is TGTGCCAGCAGTGAAAGAATGGCCTCTACAGATACGCAGTATTTT.

The V call is TRBV14, the J call TRBJ2-7, with D maybe TRBD1 (5 bases). Germline V CDR1 and CDR2: SGHDN, FVKESK. The CDR3 extends over 13 amino acids. V was cut by 4 bases and J by 6 bases, with 13 bases left in between. The CDR3 loop is CASSPRTTGEQYF. DNA for the CDR3: TGTGCCAGCAGCCCCCGGACAACGGGCGAGCAGTACTTC. Drawing the rest from reference TRBV14 and TRBJ2-7, the complete variable domain is EAGVTQFPSHSVIEKGQTVTLRCDPISGHDNLYWYRRVMGKEIKFLLHFVKESKQDESGMPNNRFLAERTGGTYSTLKVQPAELEDSGVYFCASSPRTTGEQYFGPGTRLTVT.